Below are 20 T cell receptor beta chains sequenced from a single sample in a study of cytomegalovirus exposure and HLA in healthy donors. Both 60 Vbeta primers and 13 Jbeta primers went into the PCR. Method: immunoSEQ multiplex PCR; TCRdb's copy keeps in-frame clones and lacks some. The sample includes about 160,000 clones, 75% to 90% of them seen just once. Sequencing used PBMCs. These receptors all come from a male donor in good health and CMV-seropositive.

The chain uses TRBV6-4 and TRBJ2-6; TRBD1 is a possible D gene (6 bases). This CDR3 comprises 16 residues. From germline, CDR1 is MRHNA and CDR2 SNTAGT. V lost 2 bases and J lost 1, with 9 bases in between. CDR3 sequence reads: CASSDRRGSGANVLTF. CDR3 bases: TGTGCCAGCAGTGACCGCAGGGGTTCTGGGGCCAACGTCCTGACTTTC.

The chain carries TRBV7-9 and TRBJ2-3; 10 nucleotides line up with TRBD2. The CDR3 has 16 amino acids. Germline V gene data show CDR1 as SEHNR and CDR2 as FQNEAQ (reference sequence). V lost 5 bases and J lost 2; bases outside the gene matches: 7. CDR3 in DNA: TGTGCCAGCAGCCGGACTAGCGGAGTCCTCACAGATACGCAGTATTTT. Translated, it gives CASSRTSGVLTDTQYF.

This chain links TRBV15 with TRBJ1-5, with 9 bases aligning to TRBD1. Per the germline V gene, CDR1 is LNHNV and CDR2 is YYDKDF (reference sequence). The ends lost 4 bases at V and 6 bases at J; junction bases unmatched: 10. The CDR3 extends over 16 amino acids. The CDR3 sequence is CATSTSPTGGGQPQHF. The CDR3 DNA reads TGTGCCACCAGCACCTCCCCGACAGGGGGAGGTCAGCCCCAGCATTTT.

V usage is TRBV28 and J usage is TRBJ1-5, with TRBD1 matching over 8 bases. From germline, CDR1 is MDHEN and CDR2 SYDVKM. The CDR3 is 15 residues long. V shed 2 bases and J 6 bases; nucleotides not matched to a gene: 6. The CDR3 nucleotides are TGTGCCAGCAGTTTAGCCGGACAGGGAGGTCAGCCCCAGCATTTT. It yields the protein CASSLAGQGGQPQHF.

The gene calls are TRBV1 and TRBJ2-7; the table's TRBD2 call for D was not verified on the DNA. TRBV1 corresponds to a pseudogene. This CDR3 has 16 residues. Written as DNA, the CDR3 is TGCACCAGCAGCCGTGTAAATAGGGAGAAACACTACGAGCAGTACTTC. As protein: CTSSRVNREKHYEQYF.

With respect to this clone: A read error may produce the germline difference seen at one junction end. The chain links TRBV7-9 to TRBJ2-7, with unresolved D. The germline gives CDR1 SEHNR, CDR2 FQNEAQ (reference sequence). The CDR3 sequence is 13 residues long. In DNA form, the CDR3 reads TGTTCCAGCAGTTCGGAGCGCTCCTTCGAGCAGTACTTC. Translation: CSSSSERSFEQYF. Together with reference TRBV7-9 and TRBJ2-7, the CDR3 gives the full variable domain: DTGVSQNPRHKITKRGQNVTFRCDPISEHNRLYWYRQTLGQGPEFLTYFQNEAQLEKSRLLSDRFSAERPKGSFSTLEIQRTEQGDSAMYLCSSSSERSFEQYFGPGTRLTVT.

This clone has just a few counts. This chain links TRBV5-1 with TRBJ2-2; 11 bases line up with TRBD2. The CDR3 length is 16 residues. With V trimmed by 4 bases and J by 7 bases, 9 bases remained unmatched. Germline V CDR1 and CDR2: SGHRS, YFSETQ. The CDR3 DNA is TGCGCCAGCAGCCCGCTGACTAGCGGGGTTAACGGGGAGCTGTTTTTT. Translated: CASSPLTSGVNGELFF.

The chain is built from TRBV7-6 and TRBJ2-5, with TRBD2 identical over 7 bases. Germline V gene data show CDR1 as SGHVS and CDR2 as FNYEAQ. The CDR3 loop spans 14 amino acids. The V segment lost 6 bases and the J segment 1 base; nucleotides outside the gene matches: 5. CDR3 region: CASSPSGTQETQYF. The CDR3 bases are TGTGCCAGCAGTCCAAGCGGGACCCAAGAGACCCAGTACTTC.

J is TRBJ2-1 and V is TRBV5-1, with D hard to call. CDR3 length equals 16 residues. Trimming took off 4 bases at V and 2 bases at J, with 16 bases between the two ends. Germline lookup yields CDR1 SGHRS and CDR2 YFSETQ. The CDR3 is CASSPAPWAAYNEQFF. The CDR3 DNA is TGCGCCAGCAGCCCCGCCCCGTGGGCAGCCTACAATGAGCAGTTCTTC.

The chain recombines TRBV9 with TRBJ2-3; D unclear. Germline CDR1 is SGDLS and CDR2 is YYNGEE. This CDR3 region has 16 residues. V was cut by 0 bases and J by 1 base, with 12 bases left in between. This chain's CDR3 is CASSVVGQSGTDTQYF. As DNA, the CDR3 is TGTGCCAGCAGCGTAGTGGGCCAGAGTGGCACAGATACGCAGTATTTT.

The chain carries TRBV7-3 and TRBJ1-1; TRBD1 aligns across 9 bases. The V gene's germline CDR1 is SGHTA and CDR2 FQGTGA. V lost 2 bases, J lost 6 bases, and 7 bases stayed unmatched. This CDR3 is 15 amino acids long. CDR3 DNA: TGTGCCAGCAGCTTATACCCGACAGGGGGGGCTGAAGCTTTCTTT. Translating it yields CASSLYPTGGAEAFF.

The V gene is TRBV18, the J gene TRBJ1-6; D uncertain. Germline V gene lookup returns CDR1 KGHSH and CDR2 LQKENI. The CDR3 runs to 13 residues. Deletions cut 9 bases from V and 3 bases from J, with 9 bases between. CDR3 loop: CASTRDYNSPLHF. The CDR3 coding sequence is TGTGCCAGTACGCGGGACTATAATTCACCCCTCCACTTT. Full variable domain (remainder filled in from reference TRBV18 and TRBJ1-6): NAGVMQNPRHLVRRRGQEARLRCSPMKGHSHVYWYRQLPEEGLKFMVYLQKENIIDESGMPKERFSAEFPKEGPSILRIQQVVRGDSAAYFCASTRDYNSPLHFGNGTRLTVT.

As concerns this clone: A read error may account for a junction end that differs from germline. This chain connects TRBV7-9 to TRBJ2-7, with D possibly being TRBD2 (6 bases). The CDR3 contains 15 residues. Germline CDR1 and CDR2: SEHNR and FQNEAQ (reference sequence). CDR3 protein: CSSSDRLVLSDEQYF. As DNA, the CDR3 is TGTTCCAGCAGCGACCGACTAGTTCTAAGCGACGAGCAGTACTTC.

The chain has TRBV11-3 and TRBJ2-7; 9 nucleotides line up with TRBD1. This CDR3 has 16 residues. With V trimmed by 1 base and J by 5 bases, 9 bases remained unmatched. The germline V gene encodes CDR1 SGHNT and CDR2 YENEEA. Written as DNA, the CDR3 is TGTGCCAGCAGCTTAGGATGGACAGGGGTGGGCGACGAGCAGTACTTC. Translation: CASSLGWTGVGDEQYF.

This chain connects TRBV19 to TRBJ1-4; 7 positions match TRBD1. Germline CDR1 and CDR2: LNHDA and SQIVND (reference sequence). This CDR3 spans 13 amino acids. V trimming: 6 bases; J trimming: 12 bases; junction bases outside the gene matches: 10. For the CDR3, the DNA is TGTGCCAGTAGCCGCGGACAGGCCGGGGAACTGTTTTTT. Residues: CASSRGQAGELFF.

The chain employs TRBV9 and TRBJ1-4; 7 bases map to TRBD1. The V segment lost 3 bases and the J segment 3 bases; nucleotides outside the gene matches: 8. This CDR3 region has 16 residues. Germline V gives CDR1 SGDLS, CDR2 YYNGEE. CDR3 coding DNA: TGTGCCAGCAGCGACTCCGACAGGGAACCTAATGAAAAACTGTTTTTT. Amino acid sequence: CASSDSDREPNEKLFF.

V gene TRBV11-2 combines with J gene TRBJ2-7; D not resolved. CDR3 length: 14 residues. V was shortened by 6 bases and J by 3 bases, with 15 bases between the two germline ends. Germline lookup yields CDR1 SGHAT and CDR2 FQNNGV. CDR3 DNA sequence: TGTGCCAGCAGACGAGGTGGAAAAAACTACGAGCAGTACTTC. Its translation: CASRRGGKNYEQYF.

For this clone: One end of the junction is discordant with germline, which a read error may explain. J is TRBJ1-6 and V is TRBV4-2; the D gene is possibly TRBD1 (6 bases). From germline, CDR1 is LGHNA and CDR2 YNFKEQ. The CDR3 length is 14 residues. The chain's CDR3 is CAGSQSGGTSPLHF. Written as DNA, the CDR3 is TGTGCCGGCAGCCAATCGGGGGGCACTTCACCCCTCCACTTT.

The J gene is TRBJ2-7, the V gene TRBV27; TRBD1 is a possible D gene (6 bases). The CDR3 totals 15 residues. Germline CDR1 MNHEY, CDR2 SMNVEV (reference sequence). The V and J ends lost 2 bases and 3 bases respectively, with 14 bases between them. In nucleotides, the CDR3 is TGTGCCAGCAGTTTAAAAACAGGGTGGTTCTACGAGCAGTACTTC. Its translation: CASSLKTGWFYEQYF.

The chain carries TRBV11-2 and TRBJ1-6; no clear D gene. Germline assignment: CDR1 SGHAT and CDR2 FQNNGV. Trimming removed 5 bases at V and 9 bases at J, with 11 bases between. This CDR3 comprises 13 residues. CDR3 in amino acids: CASSAGYGSPLHF. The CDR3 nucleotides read TGTGCCAGCAGCGCGGGGTACGGTTCACCCCTCCACTTT.